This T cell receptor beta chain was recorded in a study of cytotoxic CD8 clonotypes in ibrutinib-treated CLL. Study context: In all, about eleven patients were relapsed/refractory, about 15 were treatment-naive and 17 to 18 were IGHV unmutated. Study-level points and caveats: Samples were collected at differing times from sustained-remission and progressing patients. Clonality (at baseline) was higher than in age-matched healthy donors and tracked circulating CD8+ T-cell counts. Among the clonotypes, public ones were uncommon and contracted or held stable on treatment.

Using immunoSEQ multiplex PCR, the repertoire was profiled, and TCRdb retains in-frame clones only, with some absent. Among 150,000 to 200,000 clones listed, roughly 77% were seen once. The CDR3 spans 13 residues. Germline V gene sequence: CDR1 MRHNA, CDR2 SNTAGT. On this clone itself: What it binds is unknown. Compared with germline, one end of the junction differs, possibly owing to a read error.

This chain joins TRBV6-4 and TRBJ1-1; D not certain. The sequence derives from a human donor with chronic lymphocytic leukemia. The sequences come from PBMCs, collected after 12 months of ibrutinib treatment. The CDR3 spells CASSYSGGTEAFF. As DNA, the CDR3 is TGTGCCAGCAGTTACTCCGGAGGCACTGAAGCTTTCTTT.